A selection of T cell receptor beta chains follows, all from one sample in a study of cytomegalovirus exposure and HLA in healthy donors. Only in-frame clones appear in the TCRdb table, and some are missing; sequencing was by immunoSEQ multiplex PCR. The repertoire has 250,000 to 400,000 clones, 88% of them found once; the top ten carry around 0.88%. The sample consisted of PBMCs. All receptors come from a man aged 25-40 years in good health and CMV-seronegative. Each CDR3 is given with its conserved first and last residue. A D gene is named only where the DNA matches it firmly. Where a row states a size, it is once, few, many or the class of an expanded clone; other rows omit it.

size: NA; J: TRBJ1-1; V: TRBV6-1; D: TRBD1; CDR3: CASRPTGGGTEAFF; DNA: TGTGCCAGCAGACCCACAGGGGGTGGTACTGAAGCTTTCTTT
size: once; J: TRBJ2-3; V: TRBV11-2; D: TRBD1; CDR3: CASSSNGQGRADTQYF; DNA: TGTGCCAGCAGCTCCAATGGACAGGGTAGGGCAGATACGCAGTATTTT
size: NA; J: TRBJ2-6; V: TRBV7-6; D: NA; CDR3: CASSLDAAGRSGANVLTF; DNA: TGTGCCAGCAGCTTAGACGCCGCAGGGCGCTCTGGGGCCAACGTCCTGACTTTC
size: NA; J: TRBJ2-2; V: TRBV7-2; D: NA; CDR3: CASSLEGTKAGELFF; DNA: TGTGCCAGCAGCTTAGAAGGGACAAAGGCCGGGGAGCTGTTTTTT
size: few; J: TRBJ2-5; V: TRBV7-9; D: NA; CDR3: CASSLANREETQYF; DNA: TGTGCCAGCAGCTTAGCGAACAGGGAAGAGACCCAGTACTTC
size: NA; J: TRBJ2-7; V: TRBV7-9; D: NA; CDR3: CASSFAGIHEQYF; DNA: TGTGCCAGCAGCTTCGCAGGGATCCACGAGCAGTACTTC
size: NA; J: TRBJ1-1; V: TRBV19; D: NA; CDR3: CASSAQGNLNTEAFF; DNA: TGTGCCAGTAGTGCCCAGGGGAACTTGAACACTGAAGCTTTCTTT
size: NA; J: TRBJ2-2; V: TRBV30; D: NA; CDR3: CAWALQGLLGGELFF; DNA: TGTGCCTGGGCCCTTCAGGGGCTGTTGGGCGGGGAGCTGTTTTTT
size: NA; J: TRBJ2-2; V: TRBV9; D: NA; CDR3: CASSDHQGGDTGELFF; DNA: TGTGCCAGCAGTGACCATCAGGGGGGAGACACCGGGGAGCTGTTTTTT
size: NA; J: TRBJ2-3; V: TRBV5-3; D: NA; CDR3: CARSLYLEPVINDTDTQYF; DNA: TGTGCCAGAAGCTTGTATTTAGAGCCCGTGATAAATGACACAGATACGCAGTATTTT
size: once; J: TRBJ2-7; V: TRBV5-4; D: NA; CDR3: CASSLGQVAYEQYF; DNA: TGTGCCAGCAGCTTGGGACAGGTCGCCTACGAGCAGTACTTC
size: NA; J: TRBJ2-5; V: TRBV5-1; D: NA; CDR3: CASSTSSDETQYF; DNA: TGCGCCAGCAGCACTTCTAGCGACGAGACCCAGTACTTC
size: NA; J: TRBJ1-1; V: TRBV9; D: NA; CDR3: CASSVEDNWNTEAFF; DNA: TGTGCCAGCAGCGTAGAGGACAACTGGAACACTGAAGCTTTCTTT
size: NA; J: TRBJ2-3; V: TRBV2; D: NA; CDR3: CASSAGRDTQYF; DNA: TGTGCCAGCAGTGCAGGGCGGGATACGCAGTATTTT
size: NA; J: TRBJ2-2; V: TRBV7-7; D: NA; CDR3: CASRLGNAGELFF; DNA: TGTGCCAGCAGACTAGGCAATGCCGGGGAGCTGTTTTTT
size: few; J: TRBJ1-2; V: TRBV5-6; D: NA; CDR3: CASSPLGVMGYGYTF; DNA: TGTGCCAGCAGCCCCCTAGGAGTAATGGGCTATGGCTACACCTTC
size: NA; J: TRBJ2-7; V: TRBV9; D: TRBD1; CDR3: CASSSRDRGHEQYF; DNA: TGTGCCAGCAGCTCCAGGGACAGGGGCCACGAGCAGTACTTC
size: NA; J: TRBJ2-1; V: TRBV27; D: TRBD2; CDR3: CASSSGGWYNEQFF; DNA: TGTGCCAGCAGTAGCGGGGGTTGGTACAATGAGCAGTTCTTC
size: once; J: TRBJ2-2; V: TRBV5-1; D: NA; CDR3: CASSFRESTGELFF; DNA: TGCGCCAGCAGCTTTCGGGAGAGCACCGGGGAGCTGTTTTTT
size: NA; J: TRBJ2-5; V: TRBV10-1; D: NA; CDR3: CASSLLAQETQYF; DNA: TGCGCCAGCAGTCTACTAGCTCAAGAGACCCAGTACTTC
size: NA; J: TRBJ1-1; V: TRBV10-2; D: NA; CDR3: CAGGRSSNTEAFF; DNA: TGCGCTGGGGGGAGGAGTTCTAACACTGAAGCTTTCTTT
size: few; J: TRBJ2-7; V: TRBV2; D: NA; CDR3: CATTSEQYF; DNA: TGTGCCACCACTTCCGAGCAGTACTTC
size: NA; J: TRBJ1-5; V: TRBV4-1; D: NA; CDR3: CASSLPGNQPQHF; DNA: TGCGCCAGCAGCCTTCCAGGGAATCAGCCCCAGCATTTT
size: NA; J: TRBJ1-2; V: TRBV6-4; D: NA; CDR3: CASRARGGGYTF; DNA: TGTGCCAGCAGGGCCAGGGGCGGTGGCTACACCTTC
size: NA; J: TRBJ1-6; V: TRBV6-1; D: NA; CDR3: CASSGNRVGGLSNSPLHF; DNA: TGTGCCAGCAGTGGAAACAGGGTGGGCGGCCTTTCTAATTCACCCCTCCACTTT
size: NA; J: TRBJ1-4; V: TRBV4-1; D: TRBD1; CDR3: CASSQGRGQANEKLFF; DNA: TGCGCCAGCAGCCAAGGGAGGGGGCAAGCTAATGAAAAACTGTTTTTT
size: NA; J: TRBJ2-3; V: TRBV7-9; D: NA; CDR3: CASSSPDSPVGTDTQYF; DNA: TGTGCCAGCAGCTCCCCAGACTCCCCGGTTGGCACAGATACGCAGTATTTT
size: NA; J: TRBJ2-7; V: TRBV7-2; D: TRBD2; CDR3: CASSQSGGSHYEQYF; DNA: TGTGCCAGCAGCCAAAGCGGGGGGAGCCACTACGAGCAGTACTTC
size: NA; J: TRBJ1-4; V: TRBV5-4; D: NA; CDR3: CASSYPGINEKLFF; DNA: TGTGCCAGCAGCTATCCGGGGATTAATGAAAAACTGTTTTTT
size: NA; J: TRBJ2-5; V: TRBV14; D: TRBD1; CDR3: CASSQGTGGEETQYF; DNA: TGTGCCAGCAGCCAAGGGACAGGGGGCGAAGAGACCCAGTACTTC
size: NA; J: TRBJ2-5; V: TRBV5-1; D: NA; CDR3: CASTRTGTTQETQYF; DNA: TGCGCCAGCACCCGTACTGGTACTACACAAGAGACCCAGTACTTC
size: NA; J: TRBJ1-3; V: TRBV29-1; D: NA; CDR3: CSVKDSLGNTIYF; DNA: TGCAGCGTTAAGGACAGTCTTGGAAACACCATATATTTT
size: NA; J: TRBJ1-5; V: TRBV4-3; D: NA; CDR3: CASSRSDILGNQPQHF; DNA: TGCGCCAGCAGCCGATCGGACATCCTAGGTAATCAGCCCCAGCATTTT
size: NA; J: TRBJ1-3; V: TRBV2; D: TRBD1; CDR3: CAIPGQGKIAGNTIYF; DNA: TGTGCCATCCCCGGACAGGGGAAAATCGCGGGAAACACCATATATTTT
size: NA; J: TRBJ2-3; V: TRBV18; D: TRBD2; CDR3: CASSPPRTSRTDTQYF; DNA: TGTGCCAGCTCACCCCCCCGGACTAGCCGCACAGATACGCAGTATTTT
size: NA; J: TRBJ1-1; V: TRBV19; D: NA; CDR3: CASSLRPQGNTEAFF; DNA: TGTGCCAGTAGTCTTCGGCCCCAGGGGAACACTGAAGCTTTCTTT
size: NA; J: TRBJ2-1; V: TRBV5-1; D: TRBD2; CDR3: CASSLFSTSGGLKSSYNEQFF; DNA: TGCGCCAGCAGCTTATTTAGTACTAGCGGGGGGCTTAAAAGCTCCTACAATGAGCAGTTCTTC
size: NA; J: TRBJ1-5; V: TRBV28; D: NA; CDR3: CASSSFSNQPQHF; DNA: TGTGCCAGCAGTAGCTTTAGCAATCAGCCCCAGCATTTT
size: NA; J: TRBJ2-5; V: TRBV11-2; D: TRBD1; CDR3: CASSTTGGAGETQYF; DNA: TGTGCCAGCAGCACAACAGGGGGCGCCGGGGAGACCCAGTACTTC
size: NA; J: TRBJ2-2; V: TRBV5-1; D: NA; CDR3: CASSLGTANTGELFF; DNA: TGCGCCAGCAGCTTGGGGACAGCGAACACCGGGGAGCTGTTTTTT
size: NA; J: TRBJ1-5; V: TRBV5-6; D: NA; CDR3: CASSLMSGPRGQPQHF; DNA: TGTGCCAGCAGCTTAATGTCAGGGCCAAGGGGACAGCCCCAGCATTTT